This T cell receptor (beta chain) was retrieved from a study of blood T cell repertoires in COVID-19. Overall study: Some COVID-19 samples were acute and others convalescent; all came from the United States, Italy and Spain. The analysed material was cDNA or gDNA that came from T cells, B-cell-depleted T cells, or PBMCs.

How the authors handled the data: Amplifying reference gene primers gave estimates of nucleated cell counts. The repertoire was sequenced with immunoSEQ multiplex PCR; TCRdb's copy has only in-frame clones and lacks some. The D gene and trimming were derived from the DNA, and the V and J assignments and clone size from that table. The data contain about 490,000 clones, 70% to 90% of them singletons. After removal of 2 bases from V and 2 bases from J, the junction contained 2 bases not matched to a gene. Looked up from germline, CDR1 is SGHRS and CDR2 is YFSETQ. This CDR3 has 15 amino acids. Sequencing used peripheral blood. The receptor comes from a human donor in a cohort sampled during active COVID-19. The chain joins TRBV5-1 to TRBJ1-1; 11 nucleotides line up with TRBD1. The CDR3: CASSFRTGGNTEAFF. Written as DNA, the CDR3 is TGCGCCAGCAGCTTCAGGACAGGGGGCAACACTGAAGCTTTCTTT. Combining the CDR3 with reference TRBV5-1 and TRBJ1-1 gives the whole variable domain KAGVTQTPRYLIKTRGQQVTLSCSPISGHRSVSWYQQTPGQGLQFLFEYFSETQRNKGNFPGRFSGRQFSNSRSEMNVSTLELGDSALYLCASSFRTGGNTEAFFGQGTRLTVV.